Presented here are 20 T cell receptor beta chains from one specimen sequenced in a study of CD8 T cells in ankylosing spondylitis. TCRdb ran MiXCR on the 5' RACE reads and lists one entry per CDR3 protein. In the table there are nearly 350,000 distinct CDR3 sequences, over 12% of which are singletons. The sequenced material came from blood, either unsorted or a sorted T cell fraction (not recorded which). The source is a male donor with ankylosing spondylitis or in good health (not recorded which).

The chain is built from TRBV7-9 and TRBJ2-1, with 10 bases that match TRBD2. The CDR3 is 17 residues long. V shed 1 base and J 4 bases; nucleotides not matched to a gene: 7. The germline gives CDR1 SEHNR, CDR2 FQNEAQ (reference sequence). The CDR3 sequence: CASSLGLAGARYNEQFF. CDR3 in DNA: TGTGCCAGCAGCTTAGGGCTAGCGGGGGCCCGTTACAATGAGCAGTTCTTC.

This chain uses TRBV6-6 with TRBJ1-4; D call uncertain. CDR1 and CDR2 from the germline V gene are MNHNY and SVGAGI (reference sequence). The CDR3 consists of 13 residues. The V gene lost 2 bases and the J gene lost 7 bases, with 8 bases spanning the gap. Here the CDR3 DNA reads TGTGCCAGCAGTTACAGGGAGGGTGAAAAACTGTTTTTT. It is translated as CASSYREGEKLFF.

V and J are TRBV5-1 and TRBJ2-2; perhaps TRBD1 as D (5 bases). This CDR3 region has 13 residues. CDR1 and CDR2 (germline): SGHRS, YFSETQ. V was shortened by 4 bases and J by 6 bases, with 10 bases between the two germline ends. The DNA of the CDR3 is TGCGCCAGCAGCGTTGACAGTTCCGGGGAGCTGTTTTTT. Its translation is CASSVDSSGELFF.

Written as DNA, the CDR3 is TGTGCCAGCAGCTTGGTGGCAGGGGTTGGGGAGCAGTACTTC. Translation gives CASSLVAGVGEQYF. J is TRBJ2-7 and V is TRBV5-6; TRBD1 might be the D (6 bases). Germline V gene sequence: CDR1 SGHDT, CDR2 YYEEEE. Trimming removed 0 bases at V and 7 bases at J, with 14 bases between. The CDR3 length is 14 residues.

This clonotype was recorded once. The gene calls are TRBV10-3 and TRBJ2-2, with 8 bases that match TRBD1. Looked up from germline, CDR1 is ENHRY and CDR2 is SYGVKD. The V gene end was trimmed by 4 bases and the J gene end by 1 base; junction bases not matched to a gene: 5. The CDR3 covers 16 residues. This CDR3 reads CAISGAGTGNTGELFF. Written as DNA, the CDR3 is TGTGCCATCAGTGGAGCCGGGACAGGGAACACCGGGGAGCTGTTTTTT.

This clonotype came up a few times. As DNA, the CDR3 is TGCGCCAGCAGCAGACAGGACACCGGGGAGCTGTTTTTT. This gives the protein CASSRQDTGELFF. The J gene is TRBJ2-2, the V gene TRBV5-1; D is possibly TRBD1 (6 bases). V shed 4 bases and J shed 3 bases, with 7 bases lying between them. This CDR3 region has 13 residues. Germline V lookup: CDR1 SGHRS, CDR2 YFSETQ.

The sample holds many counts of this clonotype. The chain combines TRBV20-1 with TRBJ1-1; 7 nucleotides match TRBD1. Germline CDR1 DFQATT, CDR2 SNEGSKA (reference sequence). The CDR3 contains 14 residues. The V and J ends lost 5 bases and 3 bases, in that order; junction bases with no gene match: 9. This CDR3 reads CSALSRGVDTEAFF. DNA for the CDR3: TGCAGTGCTCTGTCCAGGGGGGTTGACACTGAAGCTTTCTTT.

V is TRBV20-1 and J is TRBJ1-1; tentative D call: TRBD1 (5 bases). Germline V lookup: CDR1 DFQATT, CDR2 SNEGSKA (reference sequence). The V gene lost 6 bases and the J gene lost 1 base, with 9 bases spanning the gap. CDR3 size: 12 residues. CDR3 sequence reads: CSAYGGNTEAFF. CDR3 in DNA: TGCAGTGCCTACGGGGGGAACACTGAAGCTTTCTTT.

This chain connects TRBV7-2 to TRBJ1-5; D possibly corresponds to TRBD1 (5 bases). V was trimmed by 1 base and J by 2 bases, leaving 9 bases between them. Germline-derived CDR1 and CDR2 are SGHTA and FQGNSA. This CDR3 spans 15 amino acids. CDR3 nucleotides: TGTGCCAGCAGCTTAGTCGGCAGGGGCAATCAGCCCCAGCATTTT. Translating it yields CASSLVGRGNQPQHF.

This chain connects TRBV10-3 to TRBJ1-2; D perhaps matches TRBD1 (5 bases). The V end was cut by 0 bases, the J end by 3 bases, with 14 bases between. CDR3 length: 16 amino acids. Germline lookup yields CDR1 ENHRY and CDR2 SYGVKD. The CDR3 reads CAISESIGGADYGYTF. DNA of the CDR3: TGTGCCATCAGTGAGTCGATCGGCGGGGCGGACTATGGCTACACCTTC.

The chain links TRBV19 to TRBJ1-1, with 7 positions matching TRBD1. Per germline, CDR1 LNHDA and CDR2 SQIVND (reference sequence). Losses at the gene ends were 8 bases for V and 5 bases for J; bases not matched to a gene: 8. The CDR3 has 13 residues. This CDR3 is CASFRDRVTEAFF. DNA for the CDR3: TGTGCCAGTTTCCGAGACAGGGTAACTGAAGCTTTCTTT.

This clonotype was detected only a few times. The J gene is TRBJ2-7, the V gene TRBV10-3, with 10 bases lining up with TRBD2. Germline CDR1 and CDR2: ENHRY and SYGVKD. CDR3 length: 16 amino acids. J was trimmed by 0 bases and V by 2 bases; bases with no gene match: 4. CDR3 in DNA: TGTGCCATCAGTGAGATAGCGGGGGGTCCCTCCTACGAGCAGTACTTC. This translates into CAISEIAGGPSYEQYF.

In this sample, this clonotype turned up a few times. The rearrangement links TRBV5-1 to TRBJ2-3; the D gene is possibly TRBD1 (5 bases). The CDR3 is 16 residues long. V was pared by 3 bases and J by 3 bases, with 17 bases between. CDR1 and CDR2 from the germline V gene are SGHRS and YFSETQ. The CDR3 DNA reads TGCGCCAGCAGCTGGGGCCAGGGAATGAAAACAGATACGCAGTATTTT. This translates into CASSWGQGMKTDTQYF.

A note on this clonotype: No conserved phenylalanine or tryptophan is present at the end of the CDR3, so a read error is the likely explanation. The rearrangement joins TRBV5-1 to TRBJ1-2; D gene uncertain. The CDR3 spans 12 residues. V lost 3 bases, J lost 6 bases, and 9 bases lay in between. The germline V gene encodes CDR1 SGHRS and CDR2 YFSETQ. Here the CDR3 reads CASSSTADGYTI. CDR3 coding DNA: TGCGCCAGCAGCTCAACCGCGGATGGCTACACCATC.

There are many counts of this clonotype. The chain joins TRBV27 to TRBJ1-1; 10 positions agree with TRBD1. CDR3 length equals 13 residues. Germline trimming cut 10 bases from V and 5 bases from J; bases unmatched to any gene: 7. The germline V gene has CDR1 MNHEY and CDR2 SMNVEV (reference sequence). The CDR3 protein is CATRQGARTEAFF. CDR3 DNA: TGTGCCACCCGACAGGGGGCAAGGACTGAAGCTTTCTTT.

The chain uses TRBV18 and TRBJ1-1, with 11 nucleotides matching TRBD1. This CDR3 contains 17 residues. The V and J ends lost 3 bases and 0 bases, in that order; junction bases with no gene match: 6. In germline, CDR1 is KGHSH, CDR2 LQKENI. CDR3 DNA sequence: TGTGCCAGCTCACCGGGACAGGGGGGGGGTATGAACACTGAAGCTTTCTTT. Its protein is CASSPGQGGGMNTEAFF.

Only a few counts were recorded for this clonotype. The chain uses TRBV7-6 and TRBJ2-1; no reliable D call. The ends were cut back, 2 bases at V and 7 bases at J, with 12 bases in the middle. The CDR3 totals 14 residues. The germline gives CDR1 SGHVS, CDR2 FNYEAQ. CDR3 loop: CASSLRRIWNEQFF. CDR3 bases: TGTGCCAGCAGCTTACGGCGAATTTGGAATGAGCAGTTCTTC. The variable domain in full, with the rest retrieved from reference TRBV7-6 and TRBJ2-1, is GAGVSQSPRYKVTKRGQDVALRCDPISGHVSLYWYRQALGQGPEFLTYFNYEAQQDKSGLPNDRFSAERPEGSISTLTIQRTEQRDSAMYRCASSLRRIWNEQFFGPGTRLTVL.

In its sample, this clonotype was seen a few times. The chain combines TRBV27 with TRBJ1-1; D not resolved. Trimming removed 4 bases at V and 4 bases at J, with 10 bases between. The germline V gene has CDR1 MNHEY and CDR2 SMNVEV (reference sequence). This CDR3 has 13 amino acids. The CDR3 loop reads CASSWREGTEAFF. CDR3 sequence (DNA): TGTGCCAGCAGTTGGAGGGAGGGCACTGAAGCTTTCTTT.

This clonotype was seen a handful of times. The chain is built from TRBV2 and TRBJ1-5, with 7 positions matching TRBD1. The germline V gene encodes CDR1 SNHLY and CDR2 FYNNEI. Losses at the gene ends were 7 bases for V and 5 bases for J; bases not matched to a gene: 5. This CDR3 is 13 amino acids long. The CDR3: CASNTDRDQPQHF. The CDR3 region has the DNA TGTGCCAGCAATACTGACAGGGATCAGCCCCAGCATTTT.

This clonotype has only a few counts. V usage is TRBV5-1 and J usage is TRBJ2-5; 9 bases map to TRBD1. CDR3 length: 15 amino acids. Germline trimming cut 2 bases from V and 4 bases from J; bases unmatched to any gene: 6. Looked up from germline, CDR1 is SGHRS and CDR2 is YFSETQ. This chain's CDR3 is CASSLVQGARETQYF. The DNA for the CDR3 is TGCGCCAGCAGCTTAGTACAGGGGGCGCGAGAGACCCAGTACTTC.